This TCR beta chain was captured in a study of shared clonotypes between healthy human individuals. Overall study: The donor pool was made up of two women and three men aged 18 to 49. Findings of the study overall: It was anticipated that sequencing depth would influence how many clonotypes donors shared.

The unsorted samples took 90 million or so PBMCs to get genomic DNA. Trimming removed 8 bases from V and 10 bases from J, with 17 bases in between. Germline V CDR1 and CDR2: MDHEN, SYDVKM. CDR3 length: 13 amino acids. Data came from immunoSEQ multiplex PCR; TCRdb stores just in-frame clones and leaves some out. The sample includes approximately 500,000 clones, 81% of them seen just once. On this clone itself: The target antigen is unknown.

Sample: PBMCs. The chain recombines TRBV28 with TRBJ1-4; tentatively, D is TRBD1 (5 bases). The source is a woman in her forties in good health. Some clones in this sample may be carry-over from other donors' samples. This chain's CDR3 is CASQGTPQGKLFF. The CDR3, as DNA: TGTGCCAGCCAAGGGACGCCCCAGGGAAAACTGTTTTTT.